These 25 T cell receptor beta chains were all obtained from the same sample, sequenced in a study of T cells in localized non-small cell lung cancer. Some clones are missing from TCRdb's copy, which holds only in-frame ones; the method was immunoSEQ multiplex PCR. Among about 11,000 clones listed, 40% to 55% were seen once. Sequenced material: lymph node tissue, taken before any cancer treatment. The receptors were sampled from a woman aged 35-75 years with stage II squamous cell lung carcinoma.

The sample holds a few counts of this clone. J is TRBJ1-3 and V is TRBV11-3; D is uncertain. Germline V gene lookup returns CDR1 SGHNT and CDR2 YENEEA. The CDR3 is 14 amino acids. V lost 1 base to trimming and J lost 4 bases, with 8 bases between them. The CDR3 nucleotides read TGTGCCAGCAGCTTAGGAGGGAGCGGAAACACCATATATTTT. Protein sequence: CASSLGGSGNTIYF.

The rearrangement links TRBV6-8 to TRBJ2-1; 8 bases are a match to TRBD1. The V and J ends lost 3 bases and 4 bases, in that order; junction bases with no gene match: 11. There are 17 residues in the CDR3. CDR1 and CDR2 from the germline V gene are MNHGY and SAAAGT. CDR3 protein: CASSYSRGTGGYNEQFF. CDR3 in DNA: TGTGCCAGCAGTTATAGTCGAGGAACAGGGGGTTACAATGAGCAGTTCTTC.

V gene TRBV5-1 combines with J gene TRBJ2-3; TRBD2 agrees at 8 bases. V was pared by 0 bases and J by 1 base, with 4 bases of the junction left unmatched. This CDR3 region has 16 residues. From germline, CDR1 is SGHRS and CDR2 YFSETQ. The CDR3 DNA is TGCGCCAGCAGCTTGGGACTAGCGATAGGCACAGATACGCAGTATTTT. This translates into CASSLGLAIGTDTQYF.

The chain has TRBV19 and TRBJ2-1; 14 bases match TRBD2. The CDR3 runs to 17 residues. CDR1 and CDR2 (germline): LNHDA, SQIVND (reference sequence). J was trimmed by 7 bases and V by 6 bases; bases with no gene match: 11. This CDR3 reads CASSVRLAGGPGNEQFF. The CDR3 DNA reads TGTGCCAGTAGCGTTCGACTAGCGGGGGGGCCTGGGAATGAGCAGTTCTTC.

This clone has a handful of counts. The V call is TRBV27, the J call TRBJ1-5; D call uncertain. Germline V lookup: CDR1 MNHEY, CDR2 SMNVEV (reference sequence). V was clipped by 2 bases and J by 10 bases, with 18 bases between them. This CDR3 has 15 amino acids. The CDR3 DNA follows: TGTGCCAGCAGTTTAGAGTTTGGGGTCGCGTATCCCCAGCATTTT. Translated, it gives CASSLEFGVAYPQHF.

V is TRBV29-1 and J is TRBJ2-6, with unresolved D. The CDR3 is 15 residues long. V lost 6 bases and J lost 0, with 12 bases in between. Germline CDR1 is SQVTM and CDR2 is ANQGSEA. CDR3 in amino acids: CSVWVTSSGANVLTF. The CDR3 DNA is TGCAGCGTCTGGGTTACCTCCTCTGGGGCCAACGTCCTGACTTTC.

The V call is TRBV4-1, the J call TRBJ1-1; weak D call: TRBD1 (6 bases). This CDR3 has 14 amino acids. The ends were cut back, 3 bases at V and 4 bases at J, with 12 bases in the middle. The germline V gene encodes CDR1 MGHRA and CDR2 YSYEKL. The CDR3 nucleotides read TGCGCCAGCAGCCACAAGGGACAAGGCACTGAAGCTTTCTTT. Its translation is CASSHKGQGTEAFF.

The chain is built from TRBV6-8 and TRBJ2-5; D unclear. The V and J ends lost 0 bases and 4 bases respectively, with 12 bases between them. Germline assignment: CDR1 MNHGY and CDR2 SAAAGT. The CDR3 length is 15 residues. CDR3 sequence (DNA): TGTGCCAGCAGTTACTCGGCAGAACTACTAGAGACCCAGTACTTC. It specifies CASSYSAELLETQYF.

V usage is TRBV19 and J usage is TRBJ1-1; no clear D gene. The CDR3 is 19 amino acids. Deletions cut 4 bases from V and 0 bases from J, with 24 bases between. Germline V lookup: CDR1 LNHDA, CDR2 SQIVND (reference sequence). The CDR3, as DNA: TGTGCCAGTAGTACTGAAACACCTCCCGGTTTACCCCTGAACACTGAAGCTTTCTTT. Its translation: CASSTETPPGLPLNTEAFF.

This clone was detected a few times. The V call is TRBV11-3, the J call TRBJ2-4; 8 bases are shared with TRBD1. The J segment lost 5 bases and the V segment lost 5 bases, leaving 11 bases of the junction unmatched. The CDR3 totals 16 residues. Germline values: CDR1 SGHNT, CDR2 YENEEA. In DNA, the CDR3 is TGTGCCAGCAGCCAGAACGCGGGACAGGCGGAAAACATTCAGTACTTC. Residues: CASSQNAGQAENIQYF.

CDR3 amino acids: CASSPLSRGQETQYF. The CDR3 bases are TGTGCCAGCAGCCCCCTCAGCAGGGGTCAAGAGACCCAGTACTTC. This sequence joins TRBV28 and TRBJ2-5; the D gene is possibly TRBD1 (6 bases). Trimming stripped 6 bases from V and 2 bases from J, with 16 bases between. Per the germline V gene, CDR1 is MDHEN and CDR2 is SYDVKM. The CDR3 covers 15 residues.

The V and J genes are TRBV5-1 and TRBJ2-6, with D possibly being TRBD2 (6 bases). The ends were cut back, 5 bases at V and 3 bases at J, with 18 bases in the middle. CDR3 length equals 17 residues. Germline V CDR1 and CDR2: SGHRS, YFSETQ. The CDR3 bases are TGCGCCAGCAGACTTGGAGGAGGGGCTGGTGGGGCCAACGTCCTGACTTTC. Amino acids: CASRLGGGAGGANVLTF. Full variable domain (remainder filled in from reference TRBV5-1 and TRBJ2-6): KAGVTQTPRYLIKTRGQQVTLSCSPISGHRSVSWYQQTPGQGLQFLFEYFSETQRNKGNFPGRFSGRQFSNSRSEMNVSTLELGDSALYLCASRLGGGAGGANVLTFGAGSRLTVL.

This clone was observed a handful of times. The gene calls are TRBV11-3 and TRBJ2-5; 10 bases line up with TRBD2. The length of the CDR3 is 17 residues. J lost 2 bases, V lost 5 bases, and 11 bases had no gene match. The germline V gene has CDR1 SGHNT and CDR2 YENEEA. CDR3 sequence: CASSQLVAGGKQETQYF. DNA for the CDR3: TGTGCCAGCAGCCAACTAGTAGCGGGAGGAAAACAAGAGACCCAGTACTTC.

CDR3 nucleotide sequence: TGTGCCAGTACCCAGGGGGGCCGGCAGGGGATATACGAGCAGTACTTC. The encoded protein is CASTQGGRQGIYEQYF. This chain links TRBV19 with TRBJ2-7; a possible D gene is TRBD1 (7 bases). V lost 7 bases and J lost 4, with 23 bases in between. Per the germline V gene, CDR1 is LNHDA and CDR2 is SQIVND (reference sequence). The CDR3 is 16 amino acids.

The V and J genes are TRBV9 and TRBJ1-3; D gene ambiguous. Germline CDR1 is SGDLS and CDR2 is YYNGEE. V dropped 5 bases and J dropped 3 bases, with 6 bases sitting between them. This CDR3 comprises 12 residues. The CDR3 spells CASRQFGNTIYF. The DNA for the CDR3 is TGTGCCAGCAGGCAATTTGGAAACACCATATATTTT.

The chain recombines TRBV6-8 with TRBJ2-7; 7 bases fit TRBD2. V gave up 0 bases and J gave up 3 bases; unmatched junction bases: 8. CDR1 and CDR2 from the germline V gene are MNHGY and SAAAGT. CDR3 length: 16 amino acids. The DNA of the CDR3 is TGTGCCAGCAGTTACTCATCTCCTAGCGGCAACTACGAGCAGTACTTC. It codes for CASSYSSPSGNYEQYF.

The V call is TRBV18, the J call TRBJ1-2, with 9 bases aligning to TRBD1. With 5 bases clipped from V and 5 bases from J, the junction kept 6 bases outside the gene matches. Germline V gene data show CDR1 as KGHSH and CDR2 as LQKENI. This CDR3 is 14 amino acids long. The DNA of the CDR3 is TGTGCCAGCTCAATGACTGGACAGGGGTATGGCTACACCTTC. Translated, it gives CASSMTGQGYGYTF.

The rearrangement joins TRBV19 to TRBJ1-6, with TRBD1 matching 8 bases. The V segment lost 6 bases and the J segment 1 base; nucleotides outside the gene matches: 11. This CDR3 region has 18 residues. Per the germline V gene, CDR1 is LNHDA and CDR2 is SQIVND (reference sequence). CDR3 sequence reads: CASRAGTGLLSYNSPLHF. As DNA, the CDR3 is TGTGCCAGTAGAGCCGGGACAGGTCTCCTTTCCTATAATTCACCCCTCCACTTT. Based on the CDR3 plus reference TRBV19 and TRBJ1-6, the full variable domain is DGGITQSPKYLFRKEGQNVTLSCEQNLNHDAMYWYRQDPGQGLRLIYYSQIVNDFQKGDIAEGYSVSREKKESFPLTVTSAQKNPTAFYLCASRAGTGLLSYNSPLHFGNGTRLTVT.

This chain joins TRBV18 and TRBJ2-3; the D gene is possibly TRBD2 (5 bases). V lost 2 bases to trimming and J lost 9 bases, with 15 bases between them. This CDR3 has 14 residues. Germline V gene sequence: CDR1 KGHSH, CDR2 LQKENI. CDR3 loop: CASSPRDWTGTQYF. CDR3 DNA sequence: TGTGCCAGCTCACCAAGAGACTGGACTGGGACGCAGTATTTT.

CDR3 sequence (DNA): TGCGCCAGCAGTGAGTCCGACAGGTTCGCCACCTACGAGCAGTACTTC. Amino acid sequence: CASSESDRFATYEQYF. This chain links TRBV10-2 with TRBJ2-7, with D perhaps TRBD1 (6 bases). This CDR3 spans 16 amino acids. Trimming removed 0 bases from V and 2 bases from J, with 14 bases in between. CDR1 and CDR2 from the germline V gene are WSHSY and SAAADI.

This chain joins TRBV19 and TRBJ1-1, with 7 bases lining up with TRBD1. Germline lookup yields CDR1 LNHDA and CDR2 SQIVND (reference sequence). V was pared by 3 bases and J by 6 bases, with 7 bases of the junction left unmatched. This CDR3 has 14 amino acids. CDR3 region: CASSIDTGVSEAFF. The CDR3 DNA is TGTGCCAGTAGTATCGATACAGGGGTGTCTGAAGCTTTCTTT.

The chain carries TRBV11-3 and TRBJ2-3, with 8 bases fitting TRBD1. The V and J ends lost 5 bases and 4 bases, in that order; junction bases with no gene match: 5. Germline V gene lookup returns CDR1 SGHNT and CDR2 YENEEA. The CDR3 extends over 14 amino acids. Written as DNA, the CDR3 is TGTGCCAGCAGCACCCACAGGGGGGCAGATACGCAGTATTTT. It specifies CASSTHRGADTQYF.

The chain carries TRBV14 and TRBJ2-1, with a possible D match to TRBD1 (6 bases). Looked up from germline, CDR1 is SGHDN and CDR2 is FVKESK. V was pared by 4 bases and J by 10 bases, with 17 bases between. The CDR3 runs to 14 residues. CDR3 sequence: CASSRLGRGNEQFF. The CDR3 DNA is TGTGCCAGCAGCCGGCTAGGCAGGGGTAACGAGCAGTTCTTC.

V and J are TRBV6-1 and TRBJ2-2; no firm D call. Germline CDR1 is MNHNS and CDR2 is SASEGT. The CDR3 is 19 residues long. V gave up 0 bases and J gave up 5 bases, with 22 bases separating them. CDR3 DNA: TGTGCCAGCAGTGAAGCGCAGTCAATGGGGTTTGTAAAAACCGGGGAGCTGTTTTTT. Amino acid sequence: CASSEAQSMGFVKTGELFF.

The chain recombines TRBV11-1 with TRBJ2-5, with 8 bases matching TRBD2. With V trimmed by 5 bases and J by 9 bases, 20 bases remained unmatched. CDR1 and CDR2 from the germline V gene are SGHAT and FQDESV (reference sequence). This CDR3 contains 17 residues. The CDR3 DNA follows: TGTGCCAGCAGCCGGTCTCGGGGCGCCCCCGGGAGGGAGGCCCAGTACTTC. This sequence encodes CASSRSRGAPGREAQYF.